This T cell receptor (beta chain) comes out of a study of blood T cell repertoires in COVID-19. The table came from immunoSEQ multiplex PCR; TCRdb's copy has only in-frame clones and leaves some out. The data contain about 190,000 clones, around nine tenths of them seen just once; the ten biggest clones take up about 6.6%. The receptor was derived from a woman aged 40 to 50 who had recovered from COVID-19. Sequencing was performed on peripheral blood.

In DNA form, the CDR3 reads TGTGCCAGCAGCCACCCTCGGGGGACTAGTGTTAACATTCAGTACTTC. Amino acid sequence: CASSHPRGTSVNIQYF. The chain recombines TRBV4-2 with TRBJ2-4; 8 bases are shared with TRBD2. V was pared by 3 bases and J by 7 bases, with 11 bases of the junction left unmatched. Per the germline V gene, CDR1 is LGHNA and CDR2 is YNFKEQ. This CDR3 region has 16 residues.